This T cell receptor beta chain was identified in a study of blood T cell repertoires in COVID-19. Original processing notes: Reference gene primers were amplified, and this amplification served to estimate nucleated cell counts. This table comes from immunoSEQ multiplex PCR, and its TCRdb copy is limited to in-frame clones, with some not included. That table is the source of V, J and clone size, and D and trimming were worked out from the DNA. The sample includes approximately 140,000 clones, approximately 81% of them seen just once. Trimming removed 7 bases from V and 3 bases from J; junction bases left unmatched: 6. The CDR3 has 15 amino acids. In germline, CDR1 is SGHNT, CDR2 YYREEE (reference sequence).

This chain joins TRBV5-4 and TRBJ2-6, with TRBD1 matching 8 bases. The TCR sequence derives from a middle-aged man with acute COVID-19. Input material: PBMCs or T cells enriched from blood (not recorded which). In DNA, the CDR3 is TGTGCCAGCTCCCAGGGGGCCTATGGGGCCAACGTCCTGACTTTC. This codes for CASSQGAYGANVLTF.